The rows below give T cell receptor beta chains drawn from one sample of a study of blood T cell repertoires in COVID-19. Sequenced by immunoSEQ multiplex PCR; TCRdb stores in-frame clones only, minus some. In the table there are a few hundred thousand clones, 83% of which are singletons. Sequencing input: PBMCs or T cells enriched from blood (not recorded which). These receptors were taken from a woman between 45 and 60 years old who had recovered from COVID-19. Both conserved end residues are part of each CDR3. A row's size may be missing; if present it is once, few, many or a size class.

abundance	j_gene	v_gene	CDR3aa
-	TRBJ2-7	TRBV6-2/TRBV6-3	CASSYSRGLSYEQYF
-	TRBJ2-7	TRBV2	CASRTGTPSREQYF
-	TRBJ2-7	TRBV19	CASGGPGEQYF
-	TRBJ1-6	TRBV27	CASSYWVGDNSPLHF
once	TRBJ1-5	TRBV19	CASSIGMVWTEDQPQHF
-	TRBJ1-1	TRBV6-2/TRBV6-3	CASSLTRGGNTEAFF
-	TRBJ1-2	TRBV19	CASSIKGSGNNYGYTF
-	TRBJ2-1	TRBV5-1	CASSLAAVSYNEQFF
-	TRBJ1-2	TRBV9	CASSGPVAGPFF
-	TRBJ2-7	TRBV6-2/TRBV6-3	CASSRELLAGDTYEQYF
-	TRBJ1-2	TRBV15	CATSRGSGGNYGYTF
-	TRBJ1-1	TRBV6-4	CASSDRSGTEAFF
-	TRBJ1-4	TRBV28	CASSLVQTNEKLFF
-	TRBJ1-3	TRBV5-1	CASSLEASRGSGNTIYF
-	TRBJ1-1	TRBV19	CASTRRGGITFAEAFF
-	TRBJ2-5	TRBV5-1	CASSLNLAGGETQYF
once	TRBJ2-5	TRBV7-7	CASSLLGGGQETQYF
-	TRBJ1-1	TRBV11-3	CASSLEGMSTEAFF
-	TRBJ2-1	TRBV5-1	CASSFGSAGVVSEQFF
once	TRBJ1-2	TRBV9	CASSPHFGDGDGYTF
-	TRBJ2-7	TRBV6-2/TRBV6-3	CASSYPQGKQYF
-	TRBJ1-1	TRBV3-1/TRBV3-2	CASSRSSSVNTEAFF
-	TRBJ1-1	TRBV29-1	CSVRAGLDTEAFF
-	TRBJ1-2	TRBV6-1	CASSESGGRINYGYTF
-	TRBJ2-7	TRBV11-2	CASSLSGQGVYEQYF
-	TRBJ1-1	TRBV4-1	CASSQDRVFGNTEAFF
-	TRBJ2-3	TRBV4-1	CASSHSGTGGTDTQYF
few	TRBJ2-7	TRBV9	CASSVGWSGDYEQYF
few	TRBJ2-7	TRBV12-1	CASSFVSRQPYEQYF
-	TRBJ2-3	TRBV9	CASSVTTGADTQYF
few	TRBJ1-2	TRBV19	CASSTTGFYGYTF
-	TRBJ2-5	TRBV7-9	CASSVLGGVETQYF
-	TRBJ2-7	TRBV10-2	CASRGGLAGNYEQYF
-	TRBJ1-2	TRBV2	CASSVLKQARSDGYTF
few	TRBJ1-5	TRBV6-2/TRBV6-3	CASSYSLILDQPQHF
-	TRBJ1-4	TRBV18	CASSPRTGNEKLFF
-	TRBJ1-1	TRBV7-9	CASSLVVNTEAFF
-	TRBJ1-6	TRBV18	CASSSDRDHSPLHF
once	TRBJ2-2	TRBV29-1	CSGGVSGNGELFF
once	TRBJ1-3	TRBV13	CASRSRDMRDTIYF
-	TRBJ1-2	TRBV30	CAWSVHRANYGYTF
-	TRBJ2-5	TRBV2	CASSEATGRETQYF
-	TRBJ2-7	TRBV12-2	CASRFYSPGLVVYEQYF
-	TRBJ1-6	TRBV6-5	CASTGQGGSPLHF
-	TRBJ2-2	TRBV7-2	CASSLASGTGELFF
-	TRBJ1-2	TRBV7-2	CASSLLFRYGYTF
-	TRBJ1-5	TRBV28	CASSPIGQQNQPQHF
-	TRBJ1-2	TRBV7-2	CASSSAADSYGYTF
-	TRBJ1-2	TRBV7-9	CASSLVTADGYTF
-	TRBJ1-1	TRBV18	CASSLGQGNTEAFF
-	TRBJ1-1	TRBV5-4	CASSLPNTEAFF
-	TRBJ1-5	TRBV4-1	CASSPPGPNQPQHF
-	TRBJ1-4	TRBV30	CAWSVQGAFEKLFF
-	TRBJ1-2	TRBV6-5	CASSYLGLFYGYTF
-	TRBJ1-1	TRBV10-3	CAIGALAINEAFF
-	TRBJ1-3	TRBV9	CASSLRVTGNTIYF
-	TRBJ2-7	TRBV21-1	CASSKTLPTRGEQYF
-	TRBJ2-5	TRBV5-4	CASSRGLAGGHLETQYF
-	TRBJ2-3	TRBV7-9	CASSLGLGTKDTQYF
-	TRBJ2-1	TRBV5-4	CASSSTSAAQFF